The 14 T cell receptor beta chains presented below share a single source sample, sequenced in a study of T cells in Graves' hyperthyroidism and ophthalmopathy. RNA transcripts were the template for amplifying TCR beta CDR3 regions. The HTBI primer set drove a first-round RT-PCR of the TCR CDR3. Using its own MiXCR run on the multiplex PCR reads, TCRdb lists one record per CDR3 protein. The repertoire includes 490,000 or so distinct CDR3 sequences, approximately 20% of them detected once, and over 45% sits in the top ten. Input material: blood. Receptor source: a man aged 40-49 years with Graves' ophthalmopathy.

This clonotype came up a few times. The CDR3 nucleotides are TGCAGTGCACGCAGGGACAGAAGTCAAGAGACCCAGTACTTC. Protein product: CSARRDRSQETQYF. The chain links TRBV20-1 to TRBJ2-5; TRBD1 matches at 7 bases. V lost 6 bases and J lost 2; bases outside the gene matches: 9. The CDR3 sequence is 14 residues long. Per germline, CDR1 DFQATT and CDR2 SNEGSKA (reference sequence).

The sample holds a few counts of this clonotype. The chain employs TRBV11-3 and TRBJ1-5; TRBD1 aligns across 7 bases. The CDR3 is 17 residues long. V was pared by 5 bases and J by 2 bases, with 12 bases of the junction left unmatched. Germline loops: CDR1 SGHNT, CDR2 YENEEA. DNA of the CDR3: TGTGCCAGCAGCCTTACCCGGACAGGAAGGGGCAATCAGCCCCAGCATTTT. It encodes CASSLTRTGRGNQPQHF.

In its sample, this clonotype was seen a few times. This likely came from a read error, as a far larger clone is one base away. The chain links TRBV2 to TRBJ2-3, with 7 bases matching TRBD2. The CDR3 covers 14 residues. Trimming removed 8 bases from V and 0 bases from J; junction bases left unmatched: 5. Germline CDR1 reads SNHLY; CDR2 reads FYNNEI. The CDR3 spells CASGPSGSTDTQYF. For the CDR3, the DNA is TGTGCCAGCGGCCCTAGCGGCAGCACAGATACGCAGTATTTT.

The table lists this clonotype with many counts. The chain has TRBV18 and TRBJ2-7, with TRBD2 matching 8 bases. The germline gives CDR1 KGHSH, CDR2 LQKENI. The J segment lost 7 bases and the V segment lost 8 bases, leaving 10 bases of the junction unmatched. The CDR3 loop spans 13 amino acids. CDR3 coding DNA: TGTGCCAGCACCGGGACTAGGGGGATGGAGCAGTACTTC. Protein product: CASTGTRGMEQYF.

The rearrangement uses TRBV12-3 or TRBV12-4 and TRBJ2-5, with D possibly matching TRBD1 (5 bases). The CDR3 loop spans 16 amino acids. V gave up 6 bases and J gave up 2 bases, with 19 bases separating them. CDR3 nucleotides: TGTGCCAGCAGCCCCCCCCGACAGCTATTTCAAGAGACCCAGTACTTC. It codes for CASSPPRQLFQETQYF.

This clonotype has a handful of counts. The chain uses TRBV9 and TRBJ1-1; no definite D call. Trimming removed 0 bases at V and 12 bases at J, with 15 bases between. The CDR3 has 13 residues. Germline V gene lookup returns CDR1 SGDLS and CDR2 YYNGEE. As DNA, the CDR3 is TGTGCCAGCAGCGTAGGGACCTCGGAAATAACTTTCTTT. This translates into CASSVGTSEITFF.

This clonotype occurred a few times. This sequence joins TRBV7-3 and TRBJ2-2, with 7 bases matching TRBD1. CDR1 SGHTA and CDR2 FQGTGA come from the germline V gene. CDR3 length equals 18 residues. J lost 5 bases, V lost 2 bases, and 14 bases had no gene match. The DNA for the CDR3 is TGTGCCAGCAGCTTACGGACAGGCCCCTTAGGGAGAACCGGGGAGCTGTTTTTT. This gives the protein CASSLRTGPLGRTGELFF.

The chain recombines TRBV13 with TRBJ2-1; TRBD2 aligns across 13 bases. The CDR3 has 16 residues. With V trimmed by 2 bases and J by 7 bases, 5 bases remained unmatched. CDR1 PRHDT and CDR2 FYEKMQ come from the germline V gene (reference sequence). Here the CDR3 DNA reads TGTGCCAGCAGCTTATCACTAGCGGGGGGGCGTAATGAGCAGTTCTTC. As protein: CASSLSLAGGRNEQFF.

This clonotype was observed a few times. V is TRBV12-3 or TRBV12-4 and J is TRBJ2-1; 10 bases map to TRBD2. The CDR3 consists of 15 residues. V lost 5 bases and J lost 10; bases outside the gene matches: 11. The CDR3 spells CASSQESGRAKEQFF. In DNA, the CDR3 is TGTGCCAGCAGTCAAGAAAGCGGGAGGGCCAAGGAGCAGTTCTTC.

V gene TRBV9 combines with J gene TRBJ2-5; 7 bases are a match to TRBD2. The V segment lost 4 bases and the J segment 4 bases; nucleotides outside the gene matches: 7. This CDR3 contains 14 residues. Germline V gives CDR1 SGDLS, CDR2 YYNGEE. The CDR3 here is CASSLAAHRETQYF. The CDR3 DNA reads as TGTGCCAGCAGCCTAGCGGCTCACAGAGAGACCCAGTACTTC.

This clonotype occurred a few times. This chain links TRBV11-1 with TRBJ1-6; D possibly corresponds to TRBD1 (5 bases). Germline CDR1 SGHAT, CDR2 FQDESV (reference sequence). Trimming removed 3 bases at V and 3 bases at J, with 15 bases between. There are 17 residues in the CDR3. The CDR3 bases are TGTGCCAGCAGCTTGGAGAAGGGGCGCTTCTATAATTCACCCCTCCACTTT. It specifies CASSLEKGRFYNSPLHF.

This clonotype was seen a few times. The chain has TRBV28 and TRBJ2-1; TRBD2 matches at 7 bases. Trimming at V came to 7 bases and at J to 10 bases, leaving 7 bases not matched to a gene. The CDR3 is 12 residues long. CDR1 and CDR2 from the germline V gene are MDHEN and SYDVKM. CDR3 loop: CASILREGEQFF. The DNA of the CDR3 is TGTGCCAGCATTTTGAGGGAGGGGGAGCAGTTCTTC.

The chain joins TRBV7-9 to TRBJ2-1, with TRBD1 matching over 9 bases. In germline, CDR1 is SEHNR, CDR2 FQNEAQ (reference sequence). J lost 0 bases, V lost 4 bases, and 16 bases had no gene match. The CDR3 is 20 amino acids. CDR3 sequence reads: CASSSGPGQGAPSSYNEQFF. The CDR3 nucleotides are TGTGCCAGCAGCTCAGGTCCGGGACAGGGAGCCCCGAGCTCCTACAATGAGCAGTTCTTC.

At least ten counts were recorded for this clonotype. V is TRBV7-9 and J is TRBJ2-1; D perhaps matches TRBD2 (5 bases). Trimming removed 1 base at V and 5 bases at J, with 9 bases between. Germline V gene sequence: CDR1 SEHNR, CDR2 FQNEAQ (reference sequence). The CDR3 contains 14 residues. This CDR3 reads CASSLGGWNNEQFF. The CDR3 DNA is TGTGCCAGCAGCTTAGGCGGGTGGAACAATGAGCAGTTCTTC.